The sequence of this T cell receptor beta chain was determined in a study of T cell changes during pregnancy in multiple sclerosis (dated by TCRdb to the late 2010s). Regarding the complete study: The study examined how the T cell repertoire changed over the course of pregnancy in women with multiple sclerosis.

Notes on this clone: Its specific antigen is unknown. No much larger clonotype is one base removed from it; base qualities were not supplied.

The library relied on the immunoSEQ multiplex PCR assay. TCRdb took this table from immuneACCESS and kept in-frame rearrangements with V and J called. Such tables lack part of the clones; where checked against another copy, unresolved V genes explain under half of the gap, and the rest is unexplained. The sample records about 100,000 clones, around 94% of which are singletons. The ten biggest clones cover around 2.7% of the sample. V is trimmed back by 6 bases and J by 11 bases, and the junction contains 7 bases that no gene match accounts for. From the germline V gene, CDR1 is SNHLY and CDR2 is FYNNEI. Measured from the cysteine to the phenylalanine, the CDR3 is 12 residues long. Of all the DNA, just the CDR3 is kept, 36 bases in frame from base 1.

This sequence originates from a female donor with multiple sclerosis, enrolled in a pregnancy study. This specimen was peripheral blood, taken in the first trimester of pregnancy. The rearranged segments are TRBV2 and TRBJ1-2, and TRBD1 aligns with 9 junction nucleotides. The CDR3 loop reads CASSADRGAYTF. The bases are TGTGCCAGCAGCGCGGACAGGGGTGCTTACACCTTC.